Below are 11 T cell receptor beta chains sequenced from a single sample in a study of response to subunit inactivated influenza vaccine. One entry per CDR3 protein results from TCRdb running MiXCR on the RT-PCR reads. The table includes a few hundred thousand distinct CDR3 sequences, roughly 22% detected once. This material consisted of PBMCs from blood, taken less than 22 months after vaccination. The source is a man between 45 and 75 years old who received an inactivated influenza vaccine.

V usage is TRBV30 and J usage is TRBJ1-1; D might be TRBD1 (6 bases). Germline V gives CDR1 GTSNPN, CDR2 SVGIG (reference sequence). The CDR3 has 13 residues. Between the trimmed V and J ends, which lost 2 bases and 1 base, there was a span of 8 bases. The CDR3 loop reads CAWSSTGNTEAFF. In DNA form, the CDR3 reads TGTGCCTGGAGTTCGACAGGGAACACTGAAGCTTTCTTT.

This clonotype was picked up a small number of times. This sequence joins TRBV7-6 and TRBJ1-3; D not resolved. Germline lookup yields CDR1 SGHVS and CDR2 FNYEAQ. There are 17 residues in the CDR3. V was trimmed by 1 base and J by 0 bases, leaving 13 bases between them. The DNA for the CDR3 is TGTGCCAGCAGCTTAGTGGCACCTCCCCTCTCTGGAAACACCATATATTTT. This encodes CASSLVAPPLSGNTIYF.

This clonotype appeared a few times. The chain combines TRBV5-1 with TRBJ2-7; D is possibly TRBD1 (6 bases). V was pared by 0 bases and J by 0 bases, with 10 bases between. Germline CDR1 and CDR2: SGHRS and YFSETQ. This CDR3 has 15 residues. CDR3 region: CASSLGSQGSYEQYF. The DNA of the CDR3 is TGCGCCAGCAGCTTGGGCTCACAGGGCTCCTACGAGCAGTACTTC.

The CDR3 here is CSAGSSGSYNEQFF. As DNA, the CDR3 is TGCAGTGCCGGTTCTAGCGGGAGCTACAATGAGCAGTTCTTC. The rearrangement joins TRBV20-1 to TRBJ2-1; 10 bases align to TRBD2. This CDR3 contains 14 residues. V gave up 6 bases and J gave up 3 bases; unmatched junction bases: 5. The germline CDR1 and CDR2 sequences are DFQATT and SNEGSKA (reference sequence).

In this sample, this clonotype turned up many times. The chain couples TRBV15 to TRBJ1-3; a weak D match, TRBD1 (5 bases). CDR1 and CDR2 from the germline V gene are LNHNV and YYDKDF (reference sequence). V was pared by 0 bases and J by 0 bases, with 9 bases between. CDR3 length equals 16 residues. The CDR3 loop is CATSRDRVTSGNTIYF. The CDR3 nucleotides are TGTGCCACCAGCAGAGACAGGGTCACCTCTGGAAACACCATATATTTT. Full variable domain (missing parts from reference TRBV15 and TRBJ1-3): DAMVIQNPRYQVTQFGKPVTLSCSQTLNHNVMYWYQQKSSQAPKLLFHYYDKDFNNEADTPDNFQSRRPNTSFCFLDIRSPGLGDTAMYLCATSRDRVTSGNTIYFGEGSWLTVV.

This clonotype was recorded many times. This chain uses TRBV28 with TRBJ1-2, with 10 bases matching TRBD1. The length of the CDR3 is 17 residues. With 3 bases clipped from V and 2 bases from J, the junction kept 9 bases outside the gene matches. The germline CDR1 and CDR2 sequences are MDHEN and SYDVKM. For the CDR3, the DNA is TGTGCCAGCAGTTTCGCGAGGGACAGGGGATTCAACTATGGCTACACCTTC. As protein: CASSFARDRGFNYGYTF.

The chain carries TRBV4-1 and TRBJ2-7; D gene ambiguous. The ends were cut back, 5 bases at V and 4 bases at J, with 18 bases in the middle. The length of the CDR3 is 15 residues. The germline CDR1 and CDR2 sequences are MGHRA and YSYEKL. CDR3 nucleotides: TGCGCCAGCAGCGTCTCTTTACTCCTTACATACGAGCAGTACTTC. Its protein is CASSVSLLLTYEQYF.

V and J are TRBV29-1 and TRBJ2-5; D ambiguous. CDR3 size: 11 residues. V was cut by 4 bases and J by 4 bases, with 7 bases left in between. The germline gives CDR1 SQVTM, CDR2 ANQGSEA. The CDR3 DNA reads TGCAGCGTTGTTCGGGCAGAGACCCAGTACTTC. It is translated as CSVVRAETQYF.

This clonotype has ten or more counts. The genes are TRBV5-6 and TRBJ1-4; a possible D gene is TRBD1 (6 bases). CDR1 and CDR2 from the germline V gene are SGHDT and YYEEEE. The V gene lost 1 base and the J gene lost 6 bases, with 13 bases spanning the gap. The CDR3 spans 15 residues. The CDR3, as DNA: TGTGCCAGCAGCTTGTTAGCCGAGGGGGATGAAAAACTGTTTTTT. Its protein product is CASSLLAEGDEKLFF.

This clonotype has only a few counts. The chain couples TRBV25-1 to TRBJ2-5; D is perhaps TRBD1 or TRBD2 (5 bases each). The germline gives CDR1 MGHDK, CDR2 SYGVNS. This CDR3 is built from 14 residues. The V end lost 4 bases, the J end lost 2 bases, and 11 bases lay between the germline ends. This chain's CDR3 is CASSGGPLQETQYF. The CDR3 DNA sequence: TGTGCCAGCAGTGGGGGACCACTACAAGAGACCCAGTACTTC. Supplemented by reference TRBV25-1 and TRBJ2-5, the full variable domain reads EADIYQTPRYLVIGTGKKITLECSQTMGHDKMYWYQQDPGMELHLIHYSYGVNSTEKGDLSSESTVSRIRTEHFPLTLESARPSHTSQYLCASSGGPLQETQYFGPGTRLLVL.

This clonotype was picked up many times. This rearrangement joins TRBV4-1 to TRBJ1-6; TRBD1 might be the D (5 bases). The germline gives CDR1 MGHRA, CDR2 YSYEKL. This CDR3 region has 15 residues. Trimming stripped 1 base from V and 7 bases from J, with 11 bases between. CDR3 nucleotide sequence: TGCGCCAGCAGCCAAGGGGCAGGGCAAAATTCACCCCTCCACTTT. This sequence encodes CASSQGAGQNSPLHF.